This TCR beta chain was obtained from a study of T cell responses to AZD1222 COVID-19 vaccine. Note on this clone: Its antigen is unknown.

Study results and limitations: No day 14 peak samples; only post-peak repertoires were characterized. Spike-specific TCR breadth rose after two AZD1222 doses, and depth rose as well. It should be noted that donors were predominantly white British and more often female, and clonal diversity was possibly underestimated.

Trimming removed 0 bases from V and 4 bases from J, with 12 bases in between. CDR1 is LGHNA and CDR2 is YSLEER in the germline V gene. The CDR3 consists of 16 residues. Repertoires were generated with immunoSEQ multiplex PCR, while TCRdb's copy carries only in-frame clones and drops some. The repertoire includes 110,000 or so clones, about 91% of them detected once, and about 6.8% sits in the top ten. Sequenced here: peripheral blood, sampled 28 days after the second AZD1222 dose. The chain uses TRBV4-3 and TRBJ2-2; no clear D gene. The TCR sequence derives from an adult who received the AZD1222 COVID-19 vaccine. The DNA for the CDR3 is TGCGCCAGCAGCCAAGAAATGGATCCGAGCACCGGGGAGCTGTTTTTT. Translated, it gives CASSQEMDPSTGELFF.